This paragraph reports one TCR beta chain. Its target is unknown. Primers: 60 Vbeta forward and 13 Jbeta reverse. The data were produced by immunoSEQ multiplex PCR, yet TCRdb's version contains in-frame clones alone and is incomplete. The sample includes tens of thousands of clones. These data are taken from a study of cytomegalovirus exposure and HLA in healthy donors. General observations from the study: For most TCR beta V segments, an earlier analysis put the productive rate at about 87% or about 30% of the time. Confirmation in vitro established that three CMV-associated chains were specific for CMV antigens. 87-base-pair reads could not separate some V segments, including TRBV6-2 and TRBV6-3. Within the data, a cluster of highly shared sequence variants was likely a sequencing artifact.

Germline V gene data show CDR1 as SGHDT and CDR2 as YYEEEE. The CDR3 length is 14 residues. The germline V and J ends were trimmed by 6 bases and 0 bases, with 10 bases remaining between them. Sequencing was done on a sample of PBMCs. The receptor comes from a man aged 45-65 years in good health and CMV-seronegative. V usage is TRBV5-6 and J usage is TRBJ1-3; no clear D. In DNA, the CDR3 is TGTGCCAGCAATGGCTTAAGCTCTGGAAACACCATATATTTT. Residues: CASNGLSSGNTIYF.